This passage covers 10 T cell receptor beta chains from one sample sequenced in a study of T cell responses to AZD1222 COVID-19 vaccine. Profiled with immunoSEQ multiplex PCR; TCRdb holds only in-frame clones, not every one. The table includes 150,000 or so clones, roughly 90% detected once. The specimen was peripheral blood, collected on day 0 of AZD1222 vaccination. All receptors come from an adult in good health.

The rearrangement joins TRBV3-1 (or the pseudogene TRBV3-2) to TRBJ1-1; 9 nucleotides match TRBD1. The CDR3 contains 14 residues. Trimming took 5 bases from V and 5 from J; bases not matched to a gene: 6. Germline assignment: CDR1 LGHDT and CDR2 YNNKEL (reference sequence). Here the CDR3 reads CASSSRDRVTEAFF. In DNA form, the CDR3 reads TGTGCCAGCAGCAGCCGGGACAGGGTTACTGAAGCTTTCTTT.

The chain uses TRBV28 and TRBJ2-3; D is undetermined. Trimming removed 4 bases from V and 10 bases from J, with 12 bases in between. The V gene's germline CDR1 is MDHEN and CDR2 SYDVKM. This CDR3 contains 12 residues. For the CDR3, the DNA is TGTGCCAGCAGTTCGGGCCCGCAGGCGCAGTATTTT. It translates to CASSSGPQAQYF. Using reference TRBV28 and TRBJ2-3 for the parts outside the CDR3, the full variable domain is DVKVTQSSRYLVKRTGEKVFLECVQDMDHENMFWYRQDPGLGLRLIYFSYDVKMKEKGDIPEGYSVSREKKERFSLILESASTNQTSMYLCASSSGPQAQYFGPGTRLTVL.

The chain carries TRBV15 and TRBJ2-1; D remains ambiguous. The germline gives CDR1 LNHNV, CDR2 YYDKDF (reference sequence). V lost 8 bases and J 0 bases, leaving 14 bases between the germline ends. The CDR3 loop spans 15 amino acids. The CDR3 spells CATVSRPNSYNEQFF. The CDR3 region has the DNA TGTGCCACCGTGAGCAGGCCGAACTCCTACAATGAGCAGTTCTTC.

The V and J genes are TRBV5-1 and TRBJ2-1; TRBD2 matches at 12 bases. The CDR3 spans 19 residues. Germline CDR1 is SGHRS and CDR2 is YFSETQ. The V segment lost 8 bases and the J segment 3 bases; nucleotides outside the gene matches: 18. CDR3 region: CASARRLASGGADYNEQFF. In DNA, the CDR3 is TGCGCCAGTGCTCGTCGGTTGGCTAGCGGGGGGGCGGACTACAATGAGCAGTTCTTC.

J is TRBJ1-1 and V is TRBV6-5; possibly TRBD1 for D (6 bases). This CDR3 is 14 amino acids long. V was cut by 8 bases and J by 3 bases, with 16 bases left in between. From germline, CDR1 is MNHEY and CDR2 SVGAGI. The DNA of the CDR3 is TGTGCCAGCCGGCGGGGGGGGCGGGACACTGAAGCTTTCTTT. Amino acid sequence: CASRRGGRDTEAFF.

This clone was recorded a few times. The chain is built from TRBV7-9 and TRBJ1-1; 7 bases fit TRBD1. Germline V gene lookup returns CDR1 SEHNR and CDR2 FQNEAQ (reference sequence). The CDR3 runs 14 residues. After removal of 7 bases from V and 8 bases from J, the junction contained 13 bases not matched to a gene. The CDR3 reads CASTKGAGNSEAFF. CDR3 bases: TGTGCCAGCACCAAGGGGGCCGGGAATAGCGAAGCTTTCTTT.

This chain joins TRBV6-5 and TRBJ1-5; D gene unclear. Per germline, CDR1 MNHEY and CDR2 SVGAGI. Trimming pared 4 bases from V and 10 bases from J, leaving 17 bases between. The CDR3 loop spans 14 amino acids. Here the CDR3 DNA reads TGTGCCAGCAGTTCAGGCTGGGGAAACGGTCCCCAGCATTTT. It yields the protein CASSSGWGNGPQHF.

V gene TRBV7-2 combines with J gene TRBJ1-2; 8 nucleotides agree with TRBD1. This CDR3 is built from 15 residues. V dropped 5 bases and J dropped 7; count of bases not matched to a gene: 12. Germline CDR1 SGHTA, CDR2 FQGNSA. This CDR3 reads CASSPPPGTGSGYTF. The CDR3 coding sequence is TGTGCCAGCAGCCCCCCGCCAGGGACAGGATCTGGCTACACCTTC. The full variable domain, its missing parts supplied by reference TRBV7-2 and TRBJ1-2, is GAGVSQSPSNKVTEKGKDVELRCDPISGHTALYWYRQSLGQGLEFLIYFQGNSAPDKSGLPSDRFSAERTGGSVSTLTIQRTQQEDSAVYLCASSPPPGTGSGYTFGSGTRLTVV.

The gene calls are TRBV27 and TRBJ2-2, with 8 bases aligning to TRBD2. Germline CDR1 is MNHEY and CDR2 is SMNVEV (reference sequence). This CDR3 is 14 amino acids long. V lost 3 bases to trimming and J lost 8 bases; unmatched junction nucleotides: 5. The CDR3 here is CASSFSGGGGELFF. The CDR3 bases are TGTGCCAGCAGTTTCAGCGGGGGTGGGGGGGAGCTGTTTTTT.

V and J are TRBV7-3 and TRBJ2-1; 7 bases match TRBD1. The V segment lost 1 base and the J segment 9 bases; nucleotides outside the gene matches: 27. From germline, CDR1 is SGHTA and CDR2 FQGTGA. This CDR3 is 21 amino acids long. The CDR3 here is CASSLRGTRQGVGPSYAEQFF. In DNA, the CDR3 is TGTGCCAGCAGCTTAAGAGGAACGCGGCAGGGGGTAGGCCCTTCGTACGCTGAGCAGTTCTTC.